This is a list of T cell receptor beta chains from one sample in a study of identical twins. TCRdb processed the 5' RACE reads anew with MiXCR; each CDR3 protein has one entry. Among 240,000 or so distinct CDR3 sequences listed, about 7% were seen once. This sample was shared with a second study, whose subject was yellow fever vaccine responses in identical twins.

The specimen sequenced was memory (CD45RO+) T cells sorted from blood. The receptors shown here come from a woman aged 18-30 years in good health. CDR3s include the opening cysteine and the closing phenylalanine or tryptophan. A D gene is named only where the DNA matches it firmly. For some rows the clone size is stated as once, few or many, or as a class when expanded; others skip it.

>TRBJ2-2|TRBV11-2|many|-
TGTGCCAGCAGCTTAACGCGCACCGGGGAGCTGTTTTTT
CASSLTRTGELFF
>TRBJ2-3|TRBV7-8|-|-
TGTGCCATCAGCCCCGAGCGACAGGAGATCACAGATACGCAGTATTTT
CAISPERQEITDTQYF
>TRBJ2-7|TRBV7-3|few|TRBD2
TGTGCCAGCAGCCCCGGGACTAGCAGCCACGAGCAGTACTTC
CASSPGTSSHEQYF
>TRBJ1-2|TRBV6-1|-|TRBD1
TGTGCCAGCAGCCCTAGGGGGCCCGCCTCATCTAACTATGGCTACACCTTC
CASSPRGPASSNYGYTF
>TRBJ2-3|TRBV7-3|many|TRBD2
TGTGCCAGCAGCCTACAGCGGGACACAGATACGCAGTATTTT
CASSLQRDTDTQYF
>TRBJ2-2|TRBV6-1|few|-
TGTGCCAGCAGTATCGTCCACACCGGGGAGCTGTTTTTT
CASSIVHTGELFF
>TRBJ2-1|TRBV11-3|few|TRBD1
TGTGCCAGCAGCTTAGGCGGACAGGGGACCAATGAGCAGTTCTTC
CASSLGGQGTNEQFF
>TRBJ1-2|TRBV7-9|many|-
TGTGCCAGCAGCCAAACAGGGAAGAATGGCTACACCTTC
CASSQTGKNGYTF
>TRBJ1-4|TRBV2|-|-
TGTGCCAGCAGTGAAGGGGACGTCAAGGAAAAACTGTTTTTT
CASSEGDVKEKLFF
>TRBJ1-2|TRBV6-1|many|TRBD1
TGTGCCAGCAGTCGACAGGGGGGTGACTATGGCTACACCTTC
CASSRQGGDYGYTF
>TRBJ1-5|TRBV6-1|-|-
TGTGCCAGCACCCGAAGACCTGGTGGCAATCAGCCCCAGCATTTT
CASTRRPGGNQPQHF
>TRBJ1-2|TRBV7-3|-|TRBD1
TGTGCCAGCAGCCGGGCCGGGACAGGGGATGGCTACACCTTC
CASSRAGTGDGYTF
>TRBJ2-1|TRBV4-2|-|-
TGTGCCAGCAGCCTAGACTTGGGCGGCCATGGGGATGAGCAGTTCTTC
CASSLDLGGHGDEQFF
>TRBJ2-7|TRBV12-3/TRBV12-4|many|-
TGTGCCAGCAGTTTTGGGTACGAGCAGTACTTC
CASSFGYEQYF